These 24 T cell receptor beta chains were all obtained from the same sample, sequenced in a study of early T cells in non-severe SARS-CoV-2 infection. TCRdb independently ran MiXCR on the 5' RACE reads; one entry per CDR3 protein. The sample lists tens of thousands of distinct CDR3 sequences, approximately 10% occurring once. The sequencing sample was made of whole blood. Source of these receptors: an adult who was a healthcare worker with PCR-confirmed SARS-CoV-2 infection or an uninfected control (not recorded which).

This clonotype was detected a few times. This chain links TRBV2 with TRBJ1-5; D remains unclear. The CDR3 is 14 amino acids. Trimming stripped 1 base from V and 4 bases from J, with 8 bases between. The germline gives CDR1 SNHLY, CDR2 FYNNEI. The chain's CDR3 is CASSEVAENQPQHF. The CDR3 nucleotides read TGTGCCAGCAGTGAAGTGGCAGAAAATCAGCCCCAGCATTTT. Drawing the rest from reference TRBV2 and TRBJ1-5, the complete variable domain is EPEVTQTPSHQVTQMGQEVILRCVPISNHLYFYWYRQILGQKVEFLVSFYNNEISEKSEIFDDQFSVERPDGSNFTLKIRSTKLEDSAMYFCASSEVAENQPQHFGDGTRLSIL.

The V call is TRBV20-1, the J call TRBJ1-2; weak D call: TRBD1 (5 bases). The CDR3 spans 13 residues. Between the trimmed V and J ends, which lost 6 bases and 4 bases, there was a span of 15 bases. Germline V gene data show CDR1 as DFQATT and CDR2 as SNEGSKA (reference sequence). The CDR3 is CSAQRGKSYGYTF. The CDR3 DNA reads as TGCAGTGCCCAGCGGGGGAAATCCTATGGCTACACCTTC.

This clonotype appeared a few times. V is TRBV6-5 and J is TRBJ1-2, with unresolved D. Trimming pared 6 bases from V and 4 bases from J, leaving 9 bases between. The CDR3 extends over 12 amino acids. Germline V gives CDR1 MNHEY, CDR2 SVGAGI. In nucleotides, the CDR3 is TGTGCCAGCAGAACCCGCTTCTATGGCTACACCTTC. Translating gives CASRTRFYGYTF.

This clonotype came up many times. The chain uses TRBV19 and TRBJ2-7; D gene uncertain. Germline V gene sequence: CDR1 LNHDA, CDR2 SQIVND (reference sequence). The V gene lost 5 bases and the J gene lost 4 bases, with 12 bases spanning the gap. The CDR3 sequence is 13 residues long. The CDR3 loop reads CASSRARKYEQYF. The CDR3 DNA follows: TGTGCCAGTAGTCGGGCCAGGAAATACGAGCAGTACTTC. The full variable domain, its missing parts supplied by reference TRBV19 and TRBJ2-7, is DGGITQSPKYLFRKEGQNVTLSCEQNLNHDAMYWYRQDPGQGLRLIYYSQIVNDFQKGDIAEGYSVSREKKESFPLTVTSAQKNPTAFYLCASSRARKYEQYFGPGTRLTVT.

This clonotype was detected only a few times. This chain links TRBV6-4 with TRBJ2-3; 10 bases map to TRBD2. The length of the CDR3 is 17 residues. Trimming cost V 2 bases and J 1 base; bases outside gene matches: 6. Germline V gene data show CDR1 as MRHNA and CDR2 as SNTAGT. CDR3 DNA: TGTGCCAGCAGTGACACTGCCGGGACTAGCGGCACAGATACGCAGTATTTT. This encodes CASSDTAGTSGTDTQYF.

At least ten counts were recorded for this clonotype. The chain uses TRBV7-2 and TRBJ1-1, with D tentatively TRBD1 (6 bases). The CDR3 contains 14 residues. Germline values: CDR1 SGHTA, CDR2 FQGNSA. V lost 1 base, J lost 5 bases, and 11 bases lay in between. In nucleotides, the CDR3 is TGTGCCAGCAGCTTAGTGGCAGGGGAGACTGAAGCTTTCTTT. Translation: CASSLVAGETEAFF.

This chain uses TRBV3-1 with TRBJ2-7; no firm D call. The length of the CDR3 is 11 residues. Deletions cut 5 bases from V and 3 bases from J, with 5 bases between. Looked up from germline, CDR1 is LGHDT and CDR2 is YNNKEL (reference sequence). This CDR3 reads CASSTNYEQYF. In DNA form, the CDR3 reads TGTGCCAGCAGCACGAACTACGAGCAGTACTTC.

In its sample, this clonotype was seen a few times. The genes are TRBV11-2 and TRBJ2-1; D uncertain. CDR3 length equals 16 residues. CDR1 is SGHAT, CDR2 FQNNGV, per germline. Trimming removed 1 base at V and 4 bases at J, with 14 bases between. The CDR3 DNA follows: TGTGCCAGCAGCTTAGTTCACGGGTTAACATACAATGAGCAGTTCTTC. Translating gives CASSLVHGLTYNEQFF.

This clonotype has at least ten counts. The chain joins TRBV6-6 to TRBJ2-1; the D gene is possibly TRBD1 (6 bases). Trimming removed 6 bases from V and 7 bases from J, with 10 bases in between. CDR1 MNHNY and CDR2 SVGAGI come from the germline V gene (reference sequence). CDR3 length: 12 amino acids. The CDR3 loop is CASSPGQNEQFF. The CDR3 nucleotides read TGTGCCAGCAGCCCAGGACAGAATGAGCAGTTCTTC.

This clonotype was seen repeatedly, ten times or more. CDR3 loop: CASSQVYGGNYNEQFF. CDR3 sequence (DNA): TGTGCCAGCAGCCAAGTATATGGAGGTAACTACAATGAGCAGTTCTTC. The chain is built from TRBV3-1 and TRBJ2-1; D might be TRBD2 (5 bases). The V and J ends lost 1 base and 3 bases respectively, with 13 bases between them. The V gene's germline CDR1 is LGHDT and CDR2 YNNKEL (reference sequence). CDR3 size: 16 residues.

Ten or more counts support this clonotype. The chain couples TRBV6-1 to TRBJ2-3, with D tentatively TRBD2 (6 bases). The V gene's germline CDR1 is MNHNS and CDR2 SASEGT. The CDR3 contains 14 residues. V was trimmed by 2 bases and J by 2 bases, leaving 8 bases between them. The DNA for the CDR3 is TGTGCCAGCAGTGAATCGGGAGTCACAGATACGCAGTATTTT. Its translation: CASSESGVTDTQYF.

This clonotype has ten or more counts. The V call is TRBV6-2 or TRBV6-3, the J call TRBJ2-2, with 8 bases matching TRBD2. This CDR3 region has 17 residues. Germline loops: CDR1 MNHEY, CDR2 SVGEGT. V shed 4 bases and J 5 bases; nucleotides not matched to a gene: 12. The CDR3, as DNA: TGTGCCAGCAGTTTCACCAGCGGGAGAGGACGTACCGGGGAGCTGTTTTTT. The encoded protein is CASSFTSGRGRTGELFF.

This clonotype was counted at least ten times. The rearrangement uses TRBV5-1 and TRBJ2-5; TRBD1 matches 8 bases. The CDR3 runs to 16 residues. The germline gives CDR1 SGHRS, CDR2 YFSETQ. With 2 bases clipped from V and 4 bases from J, the junction kept 10 bases outside the gene matches. The CDR3 protein is CASSFSDRVVGETQYF. The CDR3 nucleotides are TGCGCCAGCAGCTTTTCGGACAGGGTAGTTGGAGAGACCCAGTACTTC.

The chain is built from TRBV27 and TRBJ1-5; no firm D call. Trimming removed 3 bases from V and 0 bases from J, with 9 bases in between. Germline V gives CDR1 MNHEY, CDR2 SMNVEV (reference sequence). This CDR3 comprises 15 residues. The CDR3 reads CASSFTGTSNQPQHF. In nucleotides, the CDR3 is TGTGCCAGCAGTTTCACCGGAACTAGCAATCAGCCCCAGCATTTT.

The chain combines TRBV19 with TRBJ2-1; unclear D gene. Germline assignment: CDR1 LNHDA and CDR2 SQIVND (reference sequence). Trimming cost V 3 bases and J 6 bases, with 9 bases left between them. There are 13 residues in the CDR3. The CDR3 nucleotides read TGTGCCAGTAGTATCGGTCCGACCAATGAGCAGTTCTTC. Translated: CASSIGPTNEQFF.

This clonotype was picked up a small number of times. The chain joins TRBV9 to TRBJ2-3, with D unclear. V lost 2 bases and J 3 bases, leaving 16 bases between the germline ends. Germline values: CDR1 SGDLS, CDR2 YYNGEE. This CDR3 comprises 16 residues. The CDR3 region is CASSVGFVGETDTQYF. CDR3 sequence (DNA): TGTGCCAGCAGCGTTGGATTTGTCGGAGAAACAGATACGCAGTATTTT.

In this sample, this clonotype turned up a few times. V and J are TRBV2 and TRBJ1-1; possible D gene TRBD1, 5 bases. V shed 7 bases and J shed 8 bases, with 11 bases lying between them. The CDR3 is 11 amino acids. The V gene's germline CDR1 is SNHLY and CDR2 FYNNEI. The CDR3 loop is CASIDRLEAFF. The CDR3 DNA sequence: TGTGCCAGCATTGACAGATTAGAAGCTTTCTTT.

In its sample, this clonotype was seen a few times. The rearrangement links TRBV28 to TRBJ2-4; TRBD1 agrees at 9 bases. With V trimmed by 5 bases and J by 10 bases, 9 bases remained unmatched. The CDR3 loop spans 14 amino acids. Germline V lookup: CDR1 MDHEN, CDR2 SYDVKM. This CDR3 is CASSHGQGRAIQYF. The CDR3 nucleotides are TGTGCCAGCAGTCACGGACAGGGGCGTGCAATTCAGTACTTC.

This clonotype was counted ten times or more. This chain joins TRBV12-3 or TRBV12-4 and TRBJ1-5; TRBD1 might be the D (5 bases). The CDR3 consists of 12 residues. Trimming stripped 7 bases from V and 6 bases from J, with 10 bases between. Written as DNA, the CDR3 is TGTGCCAGCAAAGAGGGGAGTCAGCCCCAGCATTTT. Its translation: CASKEGSQPQHF.

This rearrangement joins TRBV7-6 to TRBJ2-3, with unresolved D. Germline V CDR1 and CDR2: SGHVS, FNYEAQ. Trimming pared 5 bases from V and 4 bases from J, leaving 10 bases between. CDR3 length: 13 amino acids. CDR3 sequence reads: CASSASPADTQYF. As DNA, the CDR3 is TGTGCCAGCAGCGCGAGTCCCGCAGATACGCAGTATTTT.

By its share, this clonotype is medium-sized (0.01 to 0.1%). The CDR3 DNA follows: TGTGCCAGCAGAAGCGGGGTTAGCACAGATACGCAGTATTTT. This encodes CASRSGVSTDTQYF. J is TRBJ2-3 and V is TRBV14; TRBD2 matches at 7 bases. The CDR3 length is 14 residues. Germline V lookup: CDR1 SGHDN, CDR2 FVKESK. The V gene end was trimmed by 6 bases and the J gene end by 0 bases; junction bases not matched to a gene: 3. Complete variable domain (other parts from reference TRBV14 and TRBJ2-3): EAGVTQFPSHSVIEKGQTVTLRCDPISGHDNLYWYRRVMGKEIKFLLHFVKESKQDESGMPNNRFLAERTGGTYSTLKVQPAELEDSGVYFCASRSGVSTDTQYFGPGTRLTVL.

This clonotype was seen a handful of times. CDR3 DNA sequence: TGCGCCAGCAGACAAGACAGGGGAGAGACCCAGTACTTC. It yields the protein CASRQDRGETQYF. The V and J genes are TRBV10-2 and TRBJ2-5; 8 positions match TRBD1. The CDR3 loop spans 13 amino acids. V lost 6 bases to trimming and J lost 4 bases; unmatched junction nucleotides: 4. CDR1 is WSHSY and CDR2 is SAAADI in the germline V gene.

This clonotype appeared many times. The chain combines TRBV20-1 with TRBJ2-2, with 10 positions matching TRBD1. The V and J ends lost 3 bases and 7 bases, in that order; junction bases with no gene match: 2. The CDR3 consists of 13 residues. CDR1 and CDR2 (germline): DFQATT, SNEGSKA (reference sequence). CDR3 protein: CSARTGGGGELFF. As DNA, the CDR3 is TGCAGTGCTAGGACAGGGGGCGGCGGGGAGCTGTTTTTT.

This clonotype showed up many times. The V call is TRBV2, the J call TRBJ2-1; 11 positions match TRBD2. From germline, CDR1 is SNHLY and CDR2 FYNNEI. J gave up 2 bases and V 2 bases, and 17 bases lay outside the gene matches. The CDR3 has 21 residues. The CDR3 protein is CASSERVTSGSCRCPYNEQFF. The CDR3 nucleotides are TGTGCCAGCAGTGAAAGGGTTACTAGCGGGAGTTGTCGTTGCCCCTACAATGAGCAGTTCTTC.